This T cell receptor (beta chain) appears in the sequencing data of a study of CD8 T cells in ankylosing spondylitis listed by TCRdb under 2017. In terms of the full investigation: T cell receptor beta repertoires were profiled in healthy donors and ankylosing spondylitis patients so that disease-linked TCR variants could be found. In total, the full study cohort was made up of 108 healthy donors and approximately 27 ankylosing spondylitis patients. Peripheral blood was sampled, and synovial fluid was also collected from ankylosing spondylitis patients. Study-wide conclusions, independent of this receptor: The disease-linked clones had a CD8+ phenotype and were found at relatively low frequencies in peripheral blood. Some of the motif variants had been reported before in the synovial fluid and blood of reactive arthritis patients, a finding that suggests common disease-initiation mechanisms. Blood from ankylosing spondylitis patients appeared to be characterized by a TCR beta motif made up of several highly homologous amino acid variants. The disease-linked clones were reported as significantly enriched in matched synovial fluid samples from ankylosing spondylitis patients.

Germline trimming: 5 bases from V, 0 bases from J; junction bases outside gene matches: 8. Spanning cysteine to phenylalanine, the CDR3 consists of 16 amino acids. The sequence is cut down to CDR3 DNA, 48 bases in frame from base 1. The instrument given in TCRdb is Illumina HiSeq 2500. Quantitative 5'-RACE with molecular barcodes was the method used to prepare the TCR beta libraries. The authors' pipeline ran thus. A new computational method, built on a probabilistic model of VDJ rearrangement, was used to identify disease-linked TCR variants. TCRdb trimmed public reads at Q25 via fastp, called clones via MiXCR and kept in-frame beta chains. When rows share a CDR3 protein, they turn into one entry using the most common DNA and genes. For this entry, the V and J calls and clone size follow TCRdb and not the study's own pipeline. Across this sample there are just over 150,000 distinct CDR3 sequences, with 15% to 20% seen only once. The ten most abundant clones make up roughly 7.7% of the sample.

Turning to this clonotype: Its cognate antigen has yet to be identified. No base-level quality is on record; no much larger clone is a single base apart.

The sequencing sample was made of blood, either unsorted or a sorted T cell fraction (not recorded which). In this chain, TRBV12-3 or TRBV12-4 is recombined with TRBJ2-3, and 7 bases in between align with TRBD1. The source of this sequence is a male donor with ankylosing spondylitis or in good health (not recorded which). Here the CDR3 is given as CASSGPQGVSTDTQYF. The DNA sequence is TGTGCCAGCAGTGGTCCTCAGGGGGTCAGCACAGATACGCAGTATTTT.